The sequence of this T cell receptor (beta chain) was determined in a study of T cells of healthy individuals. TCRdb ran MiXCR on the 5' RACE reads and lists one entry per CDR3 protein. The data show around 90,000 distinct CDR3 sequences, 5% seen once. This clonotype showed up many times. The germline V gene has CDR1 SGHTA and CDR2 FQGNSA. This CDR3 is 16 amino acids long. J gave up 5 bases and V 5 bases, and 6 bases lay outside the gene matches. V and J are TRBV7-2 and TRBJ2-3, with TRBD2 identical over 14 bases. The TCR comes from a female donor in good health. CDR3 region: CASSLGLAGGRDTQYF. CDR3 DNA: TGTGCCAGCAGCCTAGGACTAGCGGGAGGTCGAGATACGCAGTATTTT.